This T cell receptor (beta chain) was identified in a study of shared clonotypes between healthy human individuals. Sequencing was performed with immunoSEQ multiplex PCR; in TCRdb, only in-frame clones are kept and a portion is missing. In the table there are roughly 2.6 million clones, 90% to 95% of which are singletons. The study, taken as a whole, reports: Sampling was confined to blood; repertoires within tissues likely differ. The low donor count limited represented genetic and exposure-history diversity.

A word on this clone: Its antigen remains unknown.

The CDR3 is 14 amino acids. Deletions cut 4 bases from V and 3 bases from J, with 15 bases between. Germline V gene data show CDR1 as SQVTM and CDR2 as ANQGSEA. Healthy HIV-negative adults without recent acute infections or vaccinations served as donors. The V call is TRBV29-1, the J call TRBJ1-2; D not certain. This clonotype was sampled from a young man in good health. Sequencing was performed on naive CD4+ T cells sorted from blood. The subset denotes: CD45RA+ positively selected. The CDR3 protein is CSVGSGIRHYGYTF. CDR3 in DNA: TGCAGCGTTGGAAGTGGGATCCGACACTATGGCTACACCTTC.